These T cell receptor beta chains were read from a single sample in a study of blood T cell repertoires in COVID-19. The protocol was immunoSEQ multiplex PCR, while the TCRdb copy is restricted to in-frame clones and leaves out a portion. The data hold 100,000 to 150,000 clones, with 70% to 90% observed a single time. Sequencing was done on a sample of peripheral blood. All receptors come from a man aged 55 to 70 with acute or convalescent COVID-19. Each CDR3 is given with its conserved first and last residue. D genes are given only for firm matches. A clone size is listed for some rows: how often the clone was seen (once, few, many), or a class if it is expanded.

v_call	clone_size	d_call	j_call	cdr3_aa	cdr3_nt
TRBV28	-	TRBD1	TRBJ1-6	CASSLGLGGANSPLHF	TGTGCCAGCAGTTTAGGTCTAGGGGGCGCGAATTCACCCCTCCACTTT
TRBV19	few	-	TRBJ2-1	CASSILGGGSYNEQFF	TGTGCCAGTAGTATCCTCGGCGGCGGCTCCTACAATGAGCAGTTCTTC
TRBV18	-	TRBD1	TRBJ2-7	CASSPPSGGAYEQYF	TGTGCCAGCTCACCACCCTCAGGGGGAGCCTACGAGCAGTACTTC
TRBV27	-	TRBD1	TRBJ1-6	CASSRPDRASPLHF	TGTGCCAGCAGCCGACCGGACAGGGCTTCACCCCTCCACTTT
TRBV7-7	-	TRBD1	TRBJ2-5	CASSLRMDRGRAETQYF	TGTGCTAGCAGCTTACGAATGGACAGGGGGAGGGCAGAGACCCAGTACTTC
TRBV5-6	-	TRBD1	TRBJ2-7	CASSLGRTGATSYEQYF	TGTGCCAGCAGCTTGGGAAGGACAGGGGCTACCTCCTACGAGCAGTACTTC
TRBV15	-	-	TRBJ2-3	CATSVDGGVSTDTQYF	TGTGCCACCAGCGTCGACGGCGGGGTTAGCACAGATACGCAGTATTTT
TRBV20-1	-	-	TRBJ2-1	CSASRQVNEQFF	TGCAGTGCTAGTCGGCAGGTCAATGAGCAGTTCTTC
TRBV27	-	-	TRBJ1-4	CASSHNPMNREKLFF	TGTGCCAGCAGCCACAACCCCATGAACAGAGAAAAACTGTTTTTT
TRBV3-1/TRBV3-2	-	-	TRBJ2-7	CASSQERFGGSSYEQYF	TGTGCCAGCAGCCAAGAAAGATTTGGCGGTAGCTCCTACGAGCAGTACTTC
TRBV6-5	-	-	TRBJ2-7	CAIQGTGISSYEQYF	TGTGCCATCCAAGGCACAGGGATAAGCTCCTACGAGCAGTACTTC
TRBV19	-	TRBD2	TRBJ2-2	CASRIREGFTGELFF	TGTGCCAGTAGGATTAGGGAGGGGTTCACCGGGGAGCTGTTTTTT
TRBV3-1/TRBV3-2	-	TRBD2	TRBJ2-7	CASSQVVAGAPYEQYF	TGTGCCAGCAGCCAAGTGGTAGCGGGAGCGCCCTACGAGCAGTACTTC
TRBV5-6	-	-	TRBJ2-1	CASSPEEGGNEQFF	TGTGCCAGCAGCCCGGAAGAAGGGGGCAATGAGCAGTTCTTC
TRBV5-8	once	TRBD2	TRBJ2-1	CASSLEGAGGPASYNEQFF	TGTGCCAGCAGCTTAGAGGGAGCGGGAGGGCCGGCCTCCTACAATGAGCAGTTCTTC
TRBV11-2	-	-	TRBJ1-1	CASTTNRGNTEAFF	TGTGCCAGCACGACCAATAGGGGTAACACTGAAGCTTTCTTT
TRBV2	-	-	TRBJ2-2	CASRETGNTGELFF	TGTGCCAGCAGGGAAACAGGGAACACCGGGGAGCTGTTTTTT
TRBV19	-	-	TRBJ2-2	CASSIRRELKTGELFF	TGTGCCAGTAGTATAAGACGGGAGTTAAAAACCGGGGAGCTGTTTTTT
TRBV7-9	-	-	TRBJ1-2	CASSPHNYGYTF	TGTGCCAGCAGCCCACACAACTATGGCTACACCTTC
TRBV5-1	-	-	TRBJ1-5	CASSPSGYSNQPQHF	TGCGCCAGCAGCCCCTCGGGTTATAGCAATCAGCCCCAGCATTTT
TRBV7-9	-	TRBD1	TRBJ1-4	CASSQRTGSEKLFF	TGTGCCAGCAGCCAACGGACAGGGAGTGAAAAACTGTTTTTT
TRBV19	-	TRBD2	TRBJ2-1	CASSNPSGSSYNEQFF	TGTGCCAGTAGTAATCCAAGCGGGAGTTCCTACAATGAGCAGTTCTTC
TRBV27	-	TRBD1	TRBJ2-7	CASRGAGGYEQYF	TGTGCCAGCAGGGGGGCAGGGGGTTACGAGCAGTACTTC
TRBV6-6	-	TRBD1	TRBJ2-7	CASSPTGTETYEQYF	TGTGCCAGCAGCCCCACCGGGACAGAGACCTACGAGCAGTACTTC
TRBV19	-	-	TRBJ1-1	CASTLTGERNTEAFF	TGTGCCAGTACCCTGACCGGGGAGAGGAACACTGAAGCTTTCTTT
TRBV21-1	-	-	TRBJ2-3	CASSSRDKSTDTQYF	TGTGCCAGCAGCAGCCGGGATAAAAGCACAGATACGCAGTATTTT
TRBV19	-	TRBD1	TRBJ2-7	CAISDRGLDEQYF	TGTGCCATCTCGGACAGGGGGCTCGACGAGCAGTACTTC
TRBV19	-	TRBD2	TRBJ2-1	CASSIQSGGPNEQFF	TGTGCCAGTAGTATACAGTCGGGAGGGCCGAATGAGCAGTTCTTC
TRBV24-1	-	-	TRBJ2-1	CATSARDTYNEQFF	TGTGCCACCAGTGCCCGGGATACATACAATGAGCAGTTCTTC
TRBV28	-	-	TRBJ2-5	CASSLYARNRAGLGRYMSETQYF	TGTGCCAGCAGTCTTTACGCGCGCAATAGGGCCGGCCTAGGGAGGTATATGAGTGAGACCCAGTACTTC
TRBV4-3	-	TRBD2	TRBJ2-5	CASSQELAAEQDRYF	TGCGCCAGCAGCCAGGAACTAGCGGCAGAACAAGATCGGTACTTC
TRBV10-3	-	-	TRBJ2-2	CASGRDAGTGELFF	TGTGCCTCCGGTCGGGACGCGGGGACCGGGGAGCTGTTTTTT
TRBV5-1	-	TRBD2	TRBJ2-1	CASRLAGGNEQFF	TGCGCCAGCAGGTTGGCGGGGGGGAATGAGCAGTTCTTC
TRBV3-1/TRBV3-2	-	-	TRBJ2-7	CASSPRGDHEQYF	TGTGCCAGCAGCCCTCGGGGAGACCACGAGCAGTACTTC
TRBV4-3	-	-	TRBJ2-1	CASSPLTSNNEQFF	TGCGCCAGCAGCCCCTTAACATCAAACAATGAGCAGTTCTTC
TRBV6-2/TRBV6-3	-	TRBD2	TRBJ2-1	CASSSSGRNYNEQFF	TGTGCCAGCAGTTCCAGCGGGAGGAACTACAATGAGCAGTTCTTC
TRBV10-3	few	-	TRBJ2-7	CAISEPQAGQREQYF	TGTGCCATCAGTGAGCCCCAGGCAGGGCAGCGCGAGCAGTACTTC
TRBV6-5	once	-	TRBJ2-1	CASSYRSGSQGEQFF	TGTGCCAGCAGTTACAGGTCGGGATCCCAAGGTGAGCAGTTCTTC
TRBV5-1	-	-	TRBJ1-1	CASSSQGGPKAFF	TGCGCCAGCAGCTCACAGGGTGGGCCCAAAGCTTTCTTT
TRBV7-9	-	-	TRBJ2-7	CASRDRGYEQYF	TGTGCCAGCAGGGATCGGGGTTACGAGCAGTACTTC
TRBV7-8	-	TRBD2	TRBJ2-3	CASSSPYQRDWADTQYF	TGTGCCAGCAGCTCCCCGTATCAGCGGGATTGGGCAGATACGCAGTATTTT
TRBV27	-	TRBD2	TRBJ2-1	CASSLLAGITYNEQFF	TGTGCCAGCAGCCTCCTAGCGGGAATTACCTACAATGAGCAGTTCTTC
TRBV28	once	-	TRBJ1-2	CASSLGGHYGYTF	TGTGCCAGCAGTTTGGGGGGGCACTATGGCTACACCTTC
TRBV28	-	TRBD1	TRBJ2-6	CASGTGGLSGANVLTF	TGTGCCAGCGGTACAGGGGGGCTCTCTGGGGCCAACGTCCTGACTTTC
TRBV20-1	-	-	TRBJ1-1	CSARSTEAFF	TGCAGTGCTAGATCAACTGAAGCTTTCTTT
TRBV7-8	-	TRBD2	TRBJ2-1	CASSRGLAEINEQFF	TGTGCCAGCAGCAGGGGACTAGCGGAAATCAATGAGCAGTTCTTC
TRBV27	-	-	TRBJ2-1	CASSSPAAGSSYNEQFF	TGTGCCAGCAGTTCCCCCGCAGCGGGTAGCTCCTACAATGAGCAGTTCTTC
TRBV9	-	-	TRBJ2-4	CASQGSAKNIQYF	TGTGCCAGCCAGGGGTCGGCCAAAAACATTCAGTACTTC
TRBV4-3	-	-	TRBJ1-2	CASSAKPQLGYGYTF	TGCGCCAGCAGCGCGAAACCCCAGCTAGGCTATGGCTACACCTTC
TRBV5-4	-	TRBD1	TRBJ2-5	CASSPGTGEEWETQYF	TGTGCCAGCAGCCCAGGGACAGGGGAGGAGTGGGAGACCCAGTACTTC
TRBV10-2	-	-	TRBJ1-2	CASSEQGNGYTF	TGCGCCAGCAGTGAGCAGGGGAATGGCTACACCTTC
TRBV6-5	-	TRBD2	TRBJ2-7	CASSPSGGDQYEQYF	TGTGCCAGCAGTCCCTCGGGGGGGGACCAATACGAGCAGTACTTC
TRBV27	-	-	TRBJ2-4	CASSSLAGRAKNIQYF	TGTGCCAGCAGTTCCTTGGCGGGCAGAGCCAAAAACATTCAGTACTTC
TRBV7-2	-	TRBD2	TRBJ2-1	CASSFSSGRAGNEQFF	TGTGCCAGCAGCTTTTCTAGCGGGAGGGCCGGAAATGAGCAGTTCTTC
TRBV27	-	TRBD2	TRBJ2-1	CASSQTLAGNNEQFF	TGTGCCAGCAGCCAAACACTAGCGGGAAACAATGAGCAGTTCTTC
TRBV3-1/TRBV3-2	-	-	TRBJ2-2	CASSREATGELFF	TGTGCCAGCAGCCGGGAGGCGACCGGGGAGCTGTTTTTT
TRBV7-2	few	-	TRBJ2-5	CASSLGQYQETQYF	TGTGCCAGCAGCTTAGGGCAGTACCAAGAGACCCAGTACTTC
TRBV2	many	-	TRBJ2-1	CASSAPGRSEQFF	TGTGCCAGCAGTGCCCCCGGTCGAAGTGAGCAGTTCTTC
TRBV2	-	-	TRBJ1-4	CASRPVVNEKLFF	TGTGCCAGCAGGCCCGTAGTTAATGAAAAACTGTTTTTT
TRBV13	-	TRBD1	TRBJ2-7	CASSSLDRGDYEQYF	TGTGCCAGCAGCTCCCTCGACAGGGGTGACTACGAGCAGTACTTC